The next 17 T cell receptor beta chains were all read from a single sample in a study of cytomegalovirus exposure and HLA in healthy donors. The primer mix had 60 Vbeta and 13 Jbeta primers. Clones were sequenced by immunoSEQ multiplex PCR, and TCRdb holds only the in-frame ones, with some missing. The sample has approximately 170,000 clones, over 70% seen once. The sample was PBMCs. These receptors were taken from a boy between 2 and 10 years old in good health and CMV-seronegative.

The chain has TRBV5-1 and TRBJ2-7, with 8 nucleotides matching TRBD1. Germline CDR1 reads SGHRS; CDR2 reads YFSETQ. J lost 5 bases, V lost 2 bases, and 12 bases had no gene match. CDR3 length: 16 residues. CDR3 amino acids: CASSFTGAGGRDEQYF. For the CDR3, the DNA is TGCGCCAGCAGCTTTACCGGCGCAGGGGGCAGGGACGAGCAGTACTTC.

The chain employs TRBV30 and TRBJ1-6; TRBD1 might be the D (5 bases). V was clipped by 0 bases and J by 8 bases, with 14 bases between them. CDR1 GTSNPN and CDR2 SVGIG come from the germline V gene (reference sequence). The CDR3 loop spans 15 amino acids. CDR3 sequence: CAWSVTGLRDSPLHF. The CDR3 DNA reads as TGTGCCTGGAGTGTAACAGGCCTACGGGATTCACCCCTCCACTTT.

V is TRBV5-8 and J is TRBJ1-1; no clear D. V was shortened by 0 bases and J by 3 bases, with 15 bases between the two germline ends. Germline assignment: CDR1 SGHTS and CDR2 YDEGEE. The CDR3 totals 16 residues. CDR3 bases: TGTGCCAGCAGCTTGGTGGTCTGGCAGAGGGACACTGAAGCTTTCTTT. Its translation: CASSLVVWQRDTEAFF.

V gene TRBV7-2 combines with J gene TRBJ2-6; TRBD1 is a possible D gene (6 bases). This CDR3 has 19 residues. Germline V lookup: CDR1 SGHTA, CDR2 FQGNSA. V lost 5 bases and J lost 2, with 22 bases in between. CDR3 nucleotide sequence: TGTGCCAGCAGCGCGCGTCCTAGGGGGATGGCCCCTGGGGCCAACGTCCTGACTTTC. It specifies CASSARPRGMAPGANVLTF.

Only a few counts were recorded for this clone. This chain uses TRBV19 with TRBJ2-6, with D perhaps matching TRBD1 (6 bases). Germline-derived CDR1 and CDR2 are LNHDA and SQIVND (reference sequence). V gave up 6 bases and J gave up 0 bases, with 9 bases separating them. The CDR3 is 15 amino acids. The CDR3 reads CASRTGHSGANVLTF. The CDR3 nucleotides read TGTGCCAGTAGGACAGGACACTCTGGGGCCAACGTCCTGACTTTC. The full variable domain, completed using reference TRBV19 and TRBJ2-6, is DGGITQSPKYLFRKEGQNVTLSCEQNLNHDAMYWYRQDPGQGLRLIYYSQIVNDFQKGDIAEGYSVSREKKESFPLTVTSAQKNPTAFYLCASRTGHSGANVLTFGAGSRLTVL.

This chain links TRBV30 with TRBJ1-4, with D uncertain. V shed 0 bases and J shed 13 bases, with 18 bases lying between them. Germline lookup yields CDR1 GTSNPN and CDR2 SVGIG (reference sequence). The CDR3 loop spans 14 amino acids. The CDR3 DNA sequence: TGTGCCTGGAGTGTAAAGGGCCGGGAGGGTAGACTGTTTTTT. Protein: CAWSVKGREGRLFF. Drawing the rest from reference TRBV30 and TRBJ1-4, the complete variable domain is SQTIHQWPATLVQPVGSPLSLECTVEGTSNPNLYWYRQAAGRGLQLLFYSVGIGQISSEVPQNLSASRPQDRQFILSSKKLLLSDSGFYLCAWSVKGREGRLFFGSGTQLSVL.

V usage is TRBV5-8 and J usage is TRBJ2-1; 9 bases fit TRBD2. The V gene end was trimmed by 1 base and the J gene end by 6 bases; junction bases not matched to a gene: 11. The germline CDR1 and CDR2 sequences are SGHTS and YDEGEE. The CDR3 loop spans 17 amino acids. The chain's CDR3 is CASSLRLAGRFGNEQFF. The CDR3 DNA is TGTGCCAGCAGCTTGAGGCTAGCGGGACGATTTGGCAATGAGCAGTTCTTC.

Turning to this clone: Other DNA sequences in the sample encode the same CDR3. The chain employs TRBV7-2 and TRBJ2-3, with D tentatively TRBD2 (5 bases). Trimming pared 3 bases from V and 0 bases from J, leaving 7 bases between. Germline V gives CDR1 SGHTA, CDR2 FQGNSA. The CDR3 totals 14 residues. CDR3 in amino acids: CASSLDSSTDTQYF. The CDR3 nucleotides read TGTGCCAGCAGCTTGGACTCTAGCACAGATACGCAGTATTTT.

This sequence joins TRBV7-2 and TRBJ1-5, with D perhaps TRBD1 (5 bases). Per germline, CDR1 SGHTA and CDR2 FQGNSA. Trimming removed 1 base from V and 8 bases from J, with 15 bases in between. This CDR3 has 15 residues. DNA for the CDR3: TGTGCCAGCAGCTTAGGGCGTAGGGGTTTGGAGCCCCAGCATTTT. Encoded protein: CASSLGRRGLEPQHF.

The J gene is TRBJ2-7, the V gene TRBV5-1; 7 positions match TRBD1. V lost 2 bases and J lost 0; bases outside the gene matches: 11. The germline gives CDR1 SGHRS, CDR2 YFSETQ. The CDR3 extends over 17 amino acids. DNA of the CDR3: TGCGCCAGCAGCTTCCTTATGGGGACAGACGACTCCTACGAGCAGTACTTC. Its translation: CASSFLMGTDDSYEQYF.

This clone was observed a single time. The J gene is TRBJ2-2, the V gene TRBV5-4; 13 bases align to TRBD2. CDR3 length: 17 amino acids. Germline V gene data show CDR1 as SGHNT and CDR2 as YYREEE (reference sequence). The junction had 7 bases not matched to a gene; V was cut back by 3 bases and J by 5 bases. The DNA of the CDR3 is TGTGCCAGCAGCTCCGGACTAGCGGGGGAGCTAACCGGGGAGCTGTTTTTT. Amino acids: CASSSGLAGELTGELFF.

This chain joins TRBV9 and TRBJ1-5; 7 nucleotides match TRBD1. The germline V gene has CDR1 SGDLS and CDR2 YYNGEE. Germline trimming cut 4 bases from V and 4 bases from J; bases unmatched to any gene: 8. The CDR3 has 15 residues. The CDR3 region is CASSPWETGNQPQHF. CDR3 nucleotide sequence: TGTGCCAGCAGCCCATGGGAGACAGGGAATCAGCCCCAGCATTTT.

The V and J genes are TRBV18 and TRBJ2-5; D is possibly TRBD1 (6 bases). CDR1 is KGHSH, CDR2 LQKENI, per germline. The CDR3 consists of 14 residues. V dropped 2 bases and J dropped 3 bases, with 10 bases sitting between them. The CDR3 here is CASSPETGEETQYF. For the CDR3, the DNA is TGTGCCAGCTCACCAGAGACAGGTGAAGAGACCCAGTACTTC.

This clone was observed a few times. The chain couples TRBV4-1 to TRBJ2-1; 8 nucleotides agree with TRBD1. Germline V CDR1 and CDR2: MGHRA, YSYEKL. This CDR3 is built from 14 residues. Germline trimming cut 1 base from V and 5 bases from J; bases unmatched to any gene: 1. The CDR3 DNA reads as TGCGCCAGCAGCCAAGGACAGGGGAACAATGAGCAGTTCTTC. Translating it yields CASSQGQGNNEQFF.

The rearrangement links TRBV5-7 to TRBJ2-7; 16 positions agree with TRBD2. TRBV5-7 is annotated as an ORF whose role is uncertain. The V segment lost 2 bases and the J segment 0 bases; nucleotides outside the gene matches: 5. This CDR3 contains 18 residues. In DNA, the CDR3 is TGTGCCAGCAGCTTTACCGGGACTAGCGGGAGGGGCTCCTACGAGCAGTACTTC. It is translated as CASSFTGTSGRGSYEQYF.

The rearrangement joins TRBV2 to TRBJ2-2, with TRBD1 matching over 7 bases. The CDR3 covers 18 residues. J gave up 0 bases and V 4 bases, and 11 bases lay outside the gene matches. Germline-derived CDR1 and CDR2 are SNHLY and FYNNEI. CDR3 DNA: TGTGCCAGCAGTGCAACTAGGACAGGAGCTTCGAACACCGGGGAGCTGTTTTTT. It yields the protein CASSATRTGASNTGELFF.

CDR3 loop: CASRPNRGRQDSPLHF. The CDR3 DNA sequence: TGTGCCAGCAGGCCTAACAGGGGGCGGCAGGATTCACCCCTCCACTTT. V usage is TRBV28 and J usage is TRBJ1-6; 9 bases fit TRBD1. The V gene end was trimmed by 6 bases and the J gene end by 8 bases; junction bases not matched to a gene: 11. This CDR3 is built from 16 residues. From germline, CDR1 is MDHEN and CDR2 SYDVKM.